The 30 T cell receptor beta chains in this list originate from one sample, sequenced in a study of chemoradiotherapy in HPV16-positive cancers. The assay was immunoSEQ multiplex PCR, and TCRdb's table has in-frame clones only and misses some. The sample lists about 12,000 clones, about nine tenths seen once, with approximately 2.6% in the top ten. This specimen was blood, taken from a patient who underwent chemoradiotherapy. Receptors originate from a human donor with HPV-associated anogenital cancer.

This rearrangement joins TRBV14 to TRBJ2-5, with TRBD1 matching 12 bases. Germline CDR1 reads SGHDN; CDR2 reads FVKESK. This CDR3 has 15 amino acids. V dropped 4 bases and J dropped 5; count of bases not matched to a gene: 5. CDR3 sequence reads: CASSLGTGGGETQYF. The CDR3 DNA reads as TGTGCCAGCAGCCTCGGGACAGGGGGCGGGGAGACCCAGTACTTC.

The CDR3 loop is CASSQPQEGDTEAFF. CDR3 bases: TGCGCCAGCAGCCAACCACAGGAAGGGGACACTGAAGCTTTCTTT. The chain employs TRBV4-1 and TRBJ1-1; the D gene is possibly TRBD1 (5 bases). Trimming took off 2 bases at V and 3 bases at J, with 13 bases between the two ends. The CDR3 is 15 amino acids. Germline CDR1 is MGHRA and CDR2 is YSYEKL.

The rearrangement uses TRBV23-1 and TRBJ1-1; TRBD1 agrees at 8 bases. TRBV23-1 is labeled an ORF, and its function is uncertain. CDR3 size: 17 residues. V shed 2 bases and J 2 bases; nucleotides not matched to a gene: 10. The DNA of the CDR3 is TGCGCCAGCAGTCAAAAAAGGATCAGGGGGCGAAACACTGAAGCTTTCTTT. Translating it yields CASSQKRIRGRNTEAFF.

This clone has just a few counts. The CDR3 DNA sequence: TGTGCCAGCAGCTTAGATGGGGAACAGGAAAAACTGTTTTTT. It yields the protein CASSLDGEQEKLFF. This chain connects TRBV7-9 to TRBJ1-4; no definite D call. Per germline, CDR1 SEHNR and CDR2 FQNEAQ (reference sequence). Trimming took off 1 base at V and 8 bases at J, with 11 bases between the two ends. The CDR3 totals 14 residues.

The V gene is TRBV29-1, the J gene TRBJ2-3, with D hard to call. Germline-derived CDR1 and CDR2 are SQVTM and ANQGSEA. V was trimmed by 4 bases and J by 4 bases, leaving 9 bases between them. The length of the CDR3 is 12 residues. The CDR3 sequence is CSVGDGADTQYF. In DNA, the CDR3 is TGCAGCGTTGGGGATGGGGCAGATACGCAGTATTTT.

V and J are TRBV6-5 and TRBJ1-1; D remains ambiguous. Deletions cut 6 bases from V and 0 bases from J, with 8 bases between. The CDR3 contains 13 residues. Germline V gives CDR1 MNHEY, CDR2 SVGAGI. The CDR3 bases are TGTGCCAGCAGCGGCGAAATGAACACTGAAGCTTTCTTT. It translates to CASSGEMNTEAFF.

The gene calls are TRBV11-1 and TRBJ1-4, with D possibly TRBD1 on 5 matching bases. Germline CDR1 SGHAT, CDR2 FQDESV (reference sequence). The length of the CDR3 is 15 residues. Trimming removed 3 bases at V and 4 bases at J, with 12 bases between. CDR3 loop: CASSFRDGYNEKLFF. In DNA, the CDR3 is TGTGCCAGCAGCTTCCGGGACGGTTATAATGAAAAACTGTTTTTT.

The chain carries TRBV28 and TRBJ2-5; D is unclear. V was shortened by 3 bases and J by 3 bases, with 17 bases between the two germline ends. The germline gives CDR1 MDHEN, CDR2 SYDVKM. CDR3 length equals 16 residues. As DNA, the CDR3 is TGTGCCAGCAGTTTGTCCCTCCGAGCAGCCGAAGAGACCCAGTACTTC. Amino acids: CASSLSLRAAEETQYF.

CDR3 bases: TGTGCCTGGAGTCGAAGTTGGGAAGCTTTCTTT. Translation: CAWSRSWEAFF. This chain uses TRBV30 with TRBJ1-1; D uncertain. CDR3 length: 11 amino acids. V dropped 2 bases and J dropped 8 bases, with 9 bases sitting between them. CDR1 GTSNPN and CDR2 SVGIG come from the germline V gene (reference sequence). The full variable domain, with the rest looked up from reference TRBV30 and TRBJ1-1, is SQTIHQWPATLVQPVGSPLSLECTVEGTSNPNLYWYRQAAGRGLQLLFYSVGIGQISSEVPQNLSASRPQDRQFILSSKKLLLSDSGFYLCAWSRSWEAFFGQGTRLTVV.

The chain carries TRBV7-8 and TRBJ2-5; 7 bases match TRBD2. This CDR3 has 13 residues. Germline CDR1 SGHVS, CDR2 FQNEAQ. J lost 3 bases, V lost 6 bases, and 4 bases had no gene match. The CDR3 region has the DNA TGTGCCAGCAGGCTAGCGGAGGAAGAGACCCAGTACTTC. Its protein product is CASRLAEEETQYF.

This chain connects TRBV18 to TRBJ1-6, with 10 nucleotides matching TRBD1. The V gene end was trimmed by 6 bases and the J gene end by 8 bases; junction bases not matched to a gene: 7. The CDR3 consists of 15 residues. Germline V CDR1 and CDR2: KGHSH, LQKENI. The CDR3 bases are TGTGCCAGCTCTCGGGACAGGGGCGGAGATTCACCCCTCCACTTT. Its translation is CASSRDRGGDSPLHF.

The chain is built from TRBV19 and TRBJ2-6; the D is unclear. This CDR3 comprises 16 residues. The V gene's germline CDR1 is LNHDA and CDR2 SQIVND (reference sequence). Trimming cost V 3 bases and J 0 bases, with 9 bases left between them. CDR3 in amino acids: CASSISRTSGANVLTF. In DNA form, the CDR3 reads TGTGCCAGTAGTATTAGCCGGACCTCTGGGGCCAACGTCCTGACTTTC.

The chain recombines TRBV2 with TRBJ1-1; 11 positions match TRBD1. The CDR3 is 14 amino acids. Looked up from germline, CDR1 is SNHLY and CDR2 is FYNNEI. The J segment lost 7 bases and the V segment lost 6 bases, leaving 7 bases of the junction unmatched. CDR3 loop: CASRPGQGVDEAFF. In nucleotides, the CDR3 is TGTGCCAGCAGACCGGGACAGGGGGTCGATGAAGCTTTCTTT. Complete variable domain (other parts from reference TRBV2 and TRBJ1-1): EPEVTQTPSHQVTQMGQEVILRCVPISNHLYFYWYRQILGQKVEFLVSFYNNEISEKSEIFDDQFSVERPDGSNFTLKIRSTKLEDSAMYFCASRPGQGVDEAFFGQGTRLTVV.

The chain combines TRBV7-7 with TRBJ2-2; D ambiguous. The V gene lost 3 bases and the J gene lost 3 bases, with 5 bases spanning the gap. CDR1 and CDR2 (germline): SSHAT, FNYEAQ (reference sequence). The CDR3 has 13 residues. The CDR3 region is CASSFSDTGELFF. The CDR3 region has the DNA TGTGCCAGCAGCTTTTCGGACACCGGGGAGCTGTTTTTT.

DNA of the CDR3: TGTGCCAGCAGCCGAACAGGGTACACTGAAGCTTTCTTT. This gives the protein CASSRTGYTEAFF. The V and J genes are TRBV7-3 and TRBJ1-1; a possible D gene is TRBD1 (6 bases). CDR1 and CDR2 from the germline V gene are SGHTA and FQGTGA. The CDR3 runs 13 residues. The germline V and J ends were trimmed by 5 bases and 3 bases, with 10 bases remaining between them. Filled out from reference TRBV7-3 and TRBJ1-1, the complete variable domain reads GAGVSQTPSNKVTEKGKYVELRCDPISGHTALYWYRQSLGQGPEFLIYFQGTGAADDSGLPNDRFFAVRPEGSVSTLKIQRTERGDSAVYLCASSRTGYTEAFFGQGTRLTVV.

The V call is TRBV7-3, the J call TRBJ2-1; 10 bases are a match to TRBD2. Trimming removed 2 bases from V and 10 bases from J; junction bases left unmatched: 8. CDR3 length: 15 residues. From germline, CDR1 is SGHTA and CDR2 FQGTGA. In nucleotides, the CDR3 is TGTGCCAGCAGCTTAGCAAGCGGGGGGGCAGGGGAGCAGTTCTTC. Translated: CASSLASGGAGEQFF.

The chain uses TRBV5-4 and TRBJ2-1; no definite D call. V shed 4 bases and J shed 6 bases, with 11 bases lying between them. The CDR3 spans 13 residues. Germline V gives CDR1 SGHNT, CDR2 YYREEE (reference sequence). Here the CDR3 reads CASSQTRLNEQFF. Written as DNA, the CDR3 is TGTGCCAGCAGCCAAACCAGGCTCAATGAGCAGTTCTTC.

The chain combines TRBV7-9 with TRBJ1-4; 8 bases agree with TRBD1. CDR1 and CDR2 from the germline V gene are SEHNR and FQNEAQ (reference sequence). The trim removed 5 bases at V and 0 bases at J, leaving 5 bases unmatched. The CDR3 has 16 amino acids. The CDR3 here is CASSNGQGATNEKLFF. Written as DNA, the CDR3 is TGTGCCAGCAGCAACGGACAGGGCGCAACTAATGAAAAACTGTTTTTT.

This chain connects TRBV5-1 to TRBJ2-1; D unclear. The CDR3 extends over 15 amino acids. V shed 0 bases and J shed 1 base, with 8 bases lying between them. The germline V gene encodes CDR1 SGHRS and CDR2 YFSETQ. Here the CDR3 reads CASSLAMGSYNEQFF. CDR3 coding DNA: TGCGCCAGCAGCTTGGCCATGGGGTCCTACAATGAGCAGTTCTTC. Drawing the rest from reference TRBV5-1 and TRBJ2-1, the complete variable domain is KAGVTQTPRYLIKTRGQQVTLSCSPISGHRSVSWYQQTPGQGLQFLFEYFSETQRNKGNFPGRFSGRQFSNSRSEMNVSTLELGDSALYLCASSLAMGSYNEQFFGPGTRLTVL.

The chain has TRBV5-1 and TRBJ2-2, with 8 positions matching TRBD1. In germline, CDR1 is SGHRS, CDR2 YFSETQ. The V gene end was trimmed by 1 base and the J gene end by 1 base; junction bases not matched to a gene: 9. The CDR3 runs to 18 residues. CDR3 loop: CASSLRSAGQGNTGELFF. Written as DNA, the CDR3 is TGCGCCAGCAGCTTGAGGTCAGCAGGACAGGGGAACACCGGGGAGCTGTTTTTT.

The CDR3 region is CASSLQGSYEQYF. CDR3 nucleotides: TGTGCCAGCAGTTTACAGGGATCCTACGAGCAGTACTTC. The chain combines TRBV5-8 with TRBJ2-7; maybe TRBD1 (6 bases). The CDR3 runs 13 residues. V dropped 5 bases and J dropped 1 base, with 10 bases sitting between them. The germline gives CDR1 SGHTS, CDR2 YDEGEE.

The rearrangement uses TRBV5-1 and TRBJ1-4; D not resolved. Germline CDR1 is SGHRS and CDR2 is YFSETQ. CDR3 size: 12 residues. The V gene lost 3 bases and the J gene lost 6 bases, with 6 bases spanning the gap. For the CDR3, the DNA is TGCGCCAGCAGCTCCGGGGATGAAAAACTGTTTTTT. This codes for CASSSGDEKLFF.

The chain employs TRBV13 and TRBJ2-1, with unresolved D. Germline-derived CDR1 and CDR2 are PRHDT and FYEKMQ (reference sequence). V was cut by 3 bases and J by 10 bases, with 7 bases left in between. This CDR3 has 11 residues. Here the CDR3 reads CASSLRREQFF. Written as DNA, the CDR3 is TGTGCCAGCAGCTTGCGCCGGGAGCAGTTCTTC.

The rearrangement uses TRBV11-3 and TRBJ2-3, with 15 bases lining up with TRBD2. CDR3 length: 15 amino acids. Germline-derived CDR1 and CDR2 are SGHNT and YENEEA. J lost 8 bases, V lost 5 bases, and 5 bases had no gene match. The CDR3 sequence is CASSLGLAGGGTQYF. The CDR3, as DNA: TGTGCCAGCAGCCTCGGACTAGCGGGGGGGGGTACGCAGTATTTT.

The chain joins TRBV5-1 to TRBJ2-2; possibly TRBD1 for D (6 bases). The germline V gene has CDR1 SGHRS and CDR2 YFSETQ. V lost 2 bases, J lost 2 bases, and 10 bases lay in between. This CDR3 contains 15 residues. CDR3 DNA sequence: TGCGCCAGCAGCTTTCAGGGGATAAACACCGGGGAGCTGTTTTTT. Translation gives CASSFQGINTGELFF.

The genes are TRBV5-1 and TRBJ2-5, with 15 bases lining up with TRBD2. With V trimmed by 8 bases and J by 4 bases, 9 bases remained unmatched. Germline assignment: CDR1 SGHRS and CDR2 YFSETQ. The CDR3 length is 16 residues. The CDR3 DNA reads as TGCGCCAGTATTGGGACTAGCGGGGGGATCGGAGAGACCCAGTACTTC. This encodes CASIGTSGGIGETQYF.

This sequence joins TRBV7-6 and TRBJ2-1; 10 bases agree with TRBD2. CDR1 SGHVS and CDR2 FNYEAQ come from the germline V gene. V lost 6 bases to trimming and J lost 3 bases; unmatched junction nucleotides: 5. The CDR3 contains 15 residues. This CDR3 reads CASRPLAGVYNEQFF. DNA of the CDR3: TGTGCCAGCAGGCCCCTAGCGGGGGTCTACAATGAGCAGTTCTTC.

The V and J genes are TRBV5-4 and TRBJ2-7, with D possibly called TRBD1 or TRBD2 (5 bases each). V lost 0 bases to trimming and J lost 7 bases, with 14 bases between them. This CDR3 spans 14 amino acids. Germline V gene data show CDR1 as SGHNT and CDR2 as YYREEE (reference sequence). CDR3 amino acids: CASSLAGLYREQYF. In DNA, the CDR3 is TGTGCCAGCAGCTTGGCGGGGCTCTATCGAGAGCAGTACTTC.

The chain links TRBV6-5 to TRBJ2-7; the D gene is possibly TRBD2 (6 bases). V lost 5 bases and J 6 bases, leaving 17 bases between the germline ends. The CDR3 sequence is 14 residues long. Germline values: CDR1 MNHEY, CDR2 SVGAGI. CDR3 bases: TGTGCCAGCAGTCCCCCGGGACTGCCCCGCGAGCAGTACTTC. Amino acids: CASSPPGLPREQYF.

V and J are TRBV20-1 and TRBJ1-4; D is uncertain. The CDR3 runs 11 residues. The V and J ends lost 3 bases and 8 bases respectively, with 7 bases between them. Germline V CDR1 and CDR2: DFQATT, SNEGSKA (reference sequence). The CDR3 region is CSARVREKLFF. The CDR3 DNA follows: TGCAGTGCTAGGGTGCGAGAAAAACTGTTTTTT.